Below are 11 T cell receptor beta chains sequenced from a single sample in a study of blood T cell repertoires in COVID-19. Method: immunoSEQ multiplex PCR; TCRdb's copy keeps in-frame clones and lacks some. The sample carries about 290,000 clones, around four fifths recorded once. The material sequenced was peripheral blood. These receptors originate from a woman between 45 and 65 years old with active or convalescent COVID-19.

The chain has TRBV7-9 and TRBJ2-7, with TRBD1 matching 7 bases. The ends lost 5 bases at V and 4 bases at J; junction bases unmatched: 8. Germline values: CDR1 SEHNR, CDR2 FQNEAQ (reference sequence). This CDR3 has 14 amino acids. The CDR3 loop is CASSQDRVRYEQYF. CDR3 bases: TGTGCCAGCAGCCAAGACAGGGTGCGGTACGAGCAGTACTTC.

The J gene is TRBJ2-2, the V gene TRBV9, with a possible D match to TRBD2 (5 bases). Trimming left V 0 bases short and J 4 bases short, with 7 bases between. Germline V CDR1 and CDR2: SGDLS, YYNGEE. The CDR3 is 14 amino acids. In DNA form, the CDR3 reads TGTGCCAGCAGCGTAGCCGGGGTCACCGGGGAGCTGTTTTTT. This translates into CASSVAGVTGELFF.

The chain employs TRBV9 and TRBJ2-7; the match to TRBD1 covers 7 bases. The trim removed 0 bases at V and 3 bases at J, leaving 6 bases unmatched. Germline loops: CDR1 SGDLS, CDR2 YYNGEE. The CDR3 is 15 residues long. This CDR3 is CASSVAEGGNYEQYF. The CDR3 nucleotides read TGTGCCAGCAGCGTAGCAGAAGGGGGCAACTACGAGCAGTACTTC.

The chain employs TRBV5-8 and TRBJ2-2; 8 bases agree with TRBD1. The germline V gene has CDR1 SGHTS and CDR2 YDEGEE. This CDR3 spans 16 amino acids. V was pared by 3 bases and J by 0 bases, with 4 bases of the junction left unmatched. The CDR3: CASSSGTGSNTGELFF. CDR3 sequence (DNA): TGTGCCAGCAGCTCGGGGACAGGATCGAACACCGGGGAGCTGTTTTTT. The full variable domain, its missing parts supplied by reference TRBV5-8 and TRBJ2-2, is EAGVTQSPTHLIKTRGQQATLRCSPISGHTSVYWYQQALGLGLQFLLWYDEGEERNRGNFPPRFSGRQFPNYSSELNVNALELEDSALYLCASSSGTGSNTGELFFGEGSRLTVL.

The chain employs TRBV19 and TRBJ2-7; 9 bases are shared with TRBD2. The CDR3 has 14 residues. Germline V gene lookup returns CDR1 LNHDA and CDR2 SQIVND (reference sequence). The ends lost 8 bases at V and 3 bases at J; junction bases unmatched: 8. CDR3 DNA sequence: TGTGCCAGTTCGCCCGGGACTAGCAACTACGAGCAGTACTTC. Amino acids: CASSPGTSNYEQYF.

This rearrangement joins TRBV19 to TRBJ1-4; D not resolved. CDR1 LNHDA and CDR2 SQIVND come from the germline V gene (reference sequence). The CDR3 consists of 13 residues. V was shortened by 5 bases and J by 5 bases, with 9 bases between the two germline ends. The CDR3 DNA reads as TGTGCCAGTAGTCGAGGGATGAATGAAAAACTGTTTTTT. This codes for CASSRGMNEKLFF.

This clone was observed a single time. The chain employs TRBV6-5 and TRBJ1-4, with D perhaps TRBD1 (6 bases). The V and J ends lost 6 bases and 8 bases respectively, with 13 bases between them. Germline CDR1 reads MNHEY; CDR2 reads SVGAGI. The CDR3 runs 13 residues. The CDR3: CASRSRGGEKLFF. As DNA, the CDR3 is TGTGCCAGCAGAAGCAGGGGTGGCGAAAAACTGTTTTTT.

This chain links TRBV5-1 with TRBJ1-2; D call uncertain. V lost 7 bases and J lost 5, with 21 bases in between. Germline CDR1 and CDR2: SGHRS and YFSETQ. The CDR3 covers 15 residues. The DNA for the CDR3 is TGCGCCAGCTTTTTGAGACCGGGATTTACTTATGGCTACACCTTC. Amino acid sequence: CASFLRPGFTYGYTF. Full variable domain (outside the CDR3, taken from reference TRBV5-1 and TRBJ1-2): KAGVTQTPRYLIKTRGQQVTLSCSPISGHRSVSWYQQTPGQGLQFLFEYFSETQRNKGNFPGRFSGRQFSNSRSEMNVSTLELGDSALYLCASFLRPGFTYGYTFGSGTRLTVV.

This rearrangement joins TRBV2 to TRBJ1-3, with D unresolved. The CDR3 loop spans 13 amino acids. Trimming shortened V by 7 bases and J by 5 bases, and 12 bases separated the two germline ends. Germline V gene data show CDR1 as SNHLY and CDR2 as FYNNEI. This CDR3 reads CASTGLKRNTIYF. The CDR3 DNA reads TGTGCCAGCACCGGACTGAAGAGAAACACCATATATTTT.

The J gene is TRBJ2-1, the V gene TRBV7-9, with 9 bases lining up with TRBD2. Germline V lookup: CDR1 SEHNR, CDR2 FQNEAQ (reference sequence). CDR3 size: 15 residues. Trimming cost V 3 bases and J 5 bases; bases outside gene matches: 5. The CDR3 is CASSFRLAGNNEQFF. The CDR3 nucleotides are TGTGCCAGCAGCTTCAGGCTAGCGGGAAACAATGAGCAGTTCTTC.

The chain uses TRBV9 and TRBJ1-2; D unclear. The V gene's germline CDR1 is SGDLS and CDR2 YYNGEE. CDR3 size: 16 residues. Trimming shortened V by 4 bases and J by 4 bases, and 20 bases separated the two germline ends. CDR3 region: CASSTRTHSGVYGYTF. CDR3 DNA: TGTGCCAGCAGCACGCGAACCCATTCCGGGGTCTATGGCTACACCTTC.